A single sample is the source of the 28 T cell receptor beta chains below, sequenced in a study of blood T cell repertoires in COVID-19. The repertoire was sequenced with immunoSEQ multiplex PCR; TCRdb's copy has only in-frame clones and lacks some. The table shows over 250,000 clones, with nearly 90% occurring only once. Sequenced: PBMCs or T cells enriched from blood (not recorded which). The receptors originated from a woman aged 55 to 70 who had recovered from COVID-19.

The chain combines TRBV5-6 with TRBJ1-6; D is unresolved. With 0 bases removed from V and 10 bases from J, the gap between germline ends came to 5 bases. CDR1 SGHDT and CDR2 YYEEEE come from the germline V gene. The CDR3 is made up of 12 amino acids. The CDR3 protein is CASSLEASPLHF. CDR3 in DNA: TGTGCCAGCAGCTTGGAAGCCTCACCCCTCCACTTT.

In this sample, this clone turned up once. The chain recombines TRBV11-3 with TRBJ2-3; tentatively, D is TRBD2 (6 bases). This CDR3 comprises 15 residues. CDR1 SGHNT and CDR2 YENEEA come from the germline V gene. The germline V and J ends were trimmed by 3 bases and 1 base, with 11 bases remaining between them. The CDR3 region has the DNA TGTGCCAGCAGCTTGGAAGCGGGCGGCACAGATACGCAGTATTTT. Translated, it gives CASSLEAGGTDTQYF.

The CDR3 DNA follows: TGTGCCAGCAAGGCCCCTGGGGCCACCTACGAGCAGTACTTC. It yields the protein CASKAPGATYEQYF. V and J are TRBV7-2 and TRBJ2-7, with D maybe TRBD1 (5 bases). The length of the CDR3 is 14 residues. Per the germline V gene, CDR1 is SGHTA and CDR2 is FQGNSA. The V and J ends lost 7 bases and 2 bases respectively, with 15 bases between them.

The chain recombines TRBV18 with TRBJ2-3, with D hard to call. Germline CDR1 and CDR2: KGHSH and LQKENI. The CDR3 is 14 residues long. V was clipped by 1 base and J by 0 bases, with 5 bases between them. In DNA, the CDR3 is TGTGCCAGCTCACCACTCGGTAGCACAGATACGCAGTATTTT. As protein: CASSPLGSTDTQYF. Full variable domain (rest looked up from reference TRBV18 and TRBJ2-3): NAGVMQNPRHLVRRRGQEARLRCSPMKGHSHVYWYRQLPEEGLKFMVYLQKENIIDESGMPKERFSAEFPKEGPSILRIQQVVRGDSAAYFCASSPLGSTDTQYFGPGTRLTVL.

The sample holds a few counts of this clone. The genes are TRBV9 and TRBJ2-7; 9 nucleotides agree with TRBD1. Trimming cost V 3 bases and J 7 bases; bases outside gene matches: 5. The CDR3 length is 13 residues. Germline CDR1 is SGDLS and CDR2 is YYNGEE. CDR3 protein: CASSDGTGREQYF. CDR3 in DNA: TGTGCCAGCAGCGACGGGACAGGGAGGGAGCAGTACTTC.

The chain uses TRBV29-1 and TRBJ1-1, with TRBD1 matching over 11 bases. This CDR3 region has 14 residues. Germline CDR1 SQVTM, CDR2 ANQGSEA. V was clipped by 8 bases and J by 5 bases; unmatched bases: 10. CDR3: CSSTGTGGRTEAFF. DNA of the CDR3: TGCAGCTCGACCGGGACAGGGGGAAGGACTGAAGCTTTCTTT.

This sequence joins TRBV28 and TRBJ1-6; D not certain. Trimming took off 7 bases at V and 6 bases at J, with 4 bases between the two ends. CDR1 MDHEN and CDR2 SYDVKM come from the germline V gene. The CDR3 totals 11 residues. Here the CDR3 reads CASNLNSPLHF. As DNA, the CDR3 is TGTGCCAGCAATCTTAATTCACCCCTCCACTTT.

This clone was counted between two and nine times. This rearrangement joins TRBV19 to TRBJ2-7, with 7 bases matching TRBD1. Trimming cost V 6 bases and J 5 bases; bases outside gene matches: 13. CDR1 is LNHDA, CDR2 SQIVND, per germline (reference sequence). CDR3 length equals 15 residues. Here the CDR3 reads CASRASHDREDEQYF. For the CDR3, the DNA is TGTGCCAGTAGGGCCTCCCACGACAGGGAAGACGAGCAGTACTTC. The whole variable domain, filled in from reference TRBV19 and TRBJ2-7, reads DGGITQSPKYLFRKEGQNVTLSCEQNLNHDAMYWYRQDPGQGLRLIYYSQIVNDFQKGDIAEGYSVSREKKESFPLTVTSAQKNPTAFYLCASRASHDREDEQYFGPGTRLTVT.

The chain links TRBV11-2 to TRBJ2-1; 9 bases are a match to TRBD2. CDR3 size: 15 residues. After removal of 5 bases from V and 12 bases from J, the junction contained 14 bases not matched to a gene. The germline CDR1 and CDR2 sequences are SGHAT and FQNNGV. The CDR3 sequence is CASSGSGGSGGPQFF. Here the CDR3 DNA reads TGTGCCAGCAGCGGTTCGGGGGGTAGCGGGGGCCCGCAGTTCTTC.

The rearrangement joins TRBV11-2 to TRBJ2-1; TRBD2 is a possible D gene (5 bases). From germline, CDR1 is SGHAT and CDR2 FQNNGV. The CDR3 is 13 residues long. V was shortened by 3 bases and J by 5 bases, with 8 bases between the two germline ends. The CDR3 DNA reads TGTGCCAGCAGCTTTAGTAGCGACAATGAGCAGTTCTTC. The encoded protein is CASSFSSDNEQFF.

The rearrangement joins TRBV2 to TRBJ1-5; 8 bases line up with TRBD1. The V and J ends lost 8 bases and 0 bases, in that order; junction bases with no gene match: 3. The CDR3 is 14 amino acids. Germline-derived CDR1 and CDR2 are SNHLY and FYNNEI. The CDR3 DNA sequence: TGTGCCAGCCAAGGGACAGGTAGCAATCAGCCCCAGCATTTT. Translated, it gives CASQGTGSNQPQHF.

Worth noting for this clone: The junction differs from germline at one of its ends, possibly a read error. V usage is TRBV7-7 and J usage is TRBJ2-7, with 9 bases aligning to TRBD2. The CDR3 consists of 16 residues. Germline V gene data show CDR1 as SSHAT and CDR2 as FNYEAQ (reference sequence). The CDR3 spells CASSCGGLAGDYEQYF. The CDR3 DNA is TGTGCTAGCAGTTGCGGGGGTTTAGCGGGGGACTACGAGCAGTACTTC.

This chain connects TRBV7-9 to TRBJ2-7; 9 nucleotides match TRBD1. With V trimmed by 5 bases and J by 4 bases, 6 bases remained unmatched. Looked up from germline, CDR1 is SEHNR and CDR2 is FQNEAQ (reference sequence). The CDR3 has 14 residues. CDR3 in DNA: TGTGCCAGCAGCCCGGGGACAGGGTCGTACGAGCAGTACTTC. Protein sequence: CASSPGTGSYEQYF.

The chain employs TRBV2 and TRBJ2-1; 10 bases are a match to TRBD2. The CDR3 spans 14 residues. J gave up 8 bases and V 7 bases, and 8 bases lay outside the gene matches. The germline gives CDR1 SNHLY, CDR2 FYNNEI. The CDR3 spells CASKKGLAVDEQFF. CDR3 coding DNA: TGTGCCAGCAAGAAAGGACTAGCGGTTGATGAGCAGTTCTTC. The whole variable domain, remainder taken from reference TRBV2 and TRBJ2-1, is EPEVTQTPSHQVTQMGQEVILRCVPISNHLYFYWYRQILGQKVEFLVSFYNNEISEKSEIFDDQFSVERPDGSNFTLKIRSTKLEDSAMYFCASKKGLAVDEQFFGPGTRLTVL.

The rearrangement joins TRBV27 to TRBJ2-7, with TRBD1 identical over 7 bases. V lost 3 bases, J lost 7 bases, and 9 bases stayed unmatched. There are 14 residues in the CDR3. Germline-derived CDR1 and CDR2 are MNHEY and SMNVEV (reference sequence). The CDR3 loop reads CASSFRDRAPEQYF. For the CDR3, the DNA is TGTGCCAGCAGTTTCCGTGACAGGGCACCAGAGCAGTACTTC.

The rearrangement joins TRBV11-2 to TRBJ1-2; D perhaps matches TRBD1 (6 bases). Trimming left V 0 bases short and J 8 bases short, with 7 bases between. Germline values: CDR1 SGHAT, CDR2 FQNNGV. CDR3 size: 12 residues. This CDR3 reads CASSLDQGGYTF. The CDR3, as DNA: TGTGCCAGCAGCTTAGATCAGGGGGGCTACACCTTC.

The rearrangement uses TRBV21-1 and TRBJ1-5; TRBD1 is the table's D call and was not checked against the DNA. TRBV21-1 is noted as a pseudogene. The CDR3 covers 16 residues. The DNA for the CDR3 is TGTGCCAGCAGCACGTACGATAGGCAGGACAATCAGCCCCAGCATTTT. This codes for CASSTYDRQDNQPQHF.

The gene calls are TRBV11-2 and TRBJ2-5, with a weak D call TRBD1 (6 bases). CDR1 and CDR2 (germline): SGHAT, FQNNGV. V lost 5 bases and J 4 bases, leaving 14 bases between the germline ends. This CDR3 has 14 amino acids. CDR3 in amino acids: CASSPGTPAETQYF. CDR3 coding DNA: TGTGCCAGCAGCCCCGGGACACCTGCAGAGACCCAGTACTTC.

The count of this clone is one. The V and J genes are TRBV11-2 and TRBJ1-1; 11 positions agree with TRBD1. Germline assignment: CDR1 SGHAT and CDR2 FQNNGV. The CDR3 covers 17 residues. The trim removed 6 bases at V and 7 bases at J, leaving 16 bases unmatched. CDR3 coding DNA: TGTGCCAGCAGGAAAATACTTGGCGGACAGGGGGCAAGTGAAGCTTTCTTT. It translates to CASRKILGGQGASEAFF.

The chain uses TRBV19 and TRBJ1-5; 9 bases align to TRBD1. Per the germline V gene, CDR1 is LNHDA and CDR2 is SQIVND (reference sequence). The CDR3 runs 16 residues. J was trimmed by 7 bases and V by 7 bases; bases with no gene match: 14. Here the CDR3 DNA reads TGTGCCAGTACCCCCCGCCGCCGACAGGGGGGCCAGCCCCAGCATTTT. Residues: CASTPRRRQGGQPQHF.

V usage is TRBV18 and J usage is TRBJ2-5, with a weak D call TRBD2 (6 bases). The CDR3 runs 13 residues. V was shortened by 8 bases and J by 3 bases, with 13 bases between the two germline ends. Germline V gives CDR1 KGHSH, CDR2 LQKENI. The CDR3 DNA reads as TGTGCCAGCAAAGGCGGGGTCGAAGAGACCCAGTACTTC. Residues: CASKGGVEETQYF.

This CDR3 reads CASALWDTQETQYF. In DNA form, the CDR3 reads TGTGCCTCCGCTCTCTGGGACACACAAGAGACCCAGTACTTC. The chain joins TRBV6-5 to TRBJ2-5; D is perhaps TRBD1 (6 bases). The CDR3 totals 14 residues. Trimming removed 11 bases at V and 2 bases at J, with 18 bases between. Germline lookup yields CDR1 MNHEY and CDR2 SVGAGI.

V gene TRBV7-8 combines with J gene TRBJ2-1; D is unclear. Trimming stripped 5 bases from V and 5 bases from J, with 10 bases between. CDR1 and CDR2 from the germline V gene are SGHVS and FQNEAQ. This CDR3 has 13 amino acids. In DNA form, the CDR3 reads TGTGCCAGCAGCATTGGCGGCGACAATGAGCAGTTCTTC. Amino acids: CASSIGGDNEQFF.

This rearrangement joins TRBV27 to TRBJ2-1; D is perhaps TRBD2 (6 bases). The length of the CDR3 is 16 residues. V was clipped by 6 bases and J by 0 bases, with 15 bases between them. Germline V gene data show CDR1 as MNHEY and CDR2 as SMNVEV (reference sequence). The CDR3 loop is CASSGPPGVSYNEQFF. CDR3 coding DNA: TGTGCCAGCAGCGGGCCTCCGGGGGTCTCCTACAATGAGCAGTTCTTC.

V and J are TRBV7-9 and TRBJ1-1, with a possible D match to TRBD1 (6 bases). CDR1 and CDR2 from the germline V gene are SEHNR and FQNEAQ (reference sequence). This CDR3 has 15 residues. Trimming pared 0 bases from V and 5 bases from J, leaving 13 bases between. CDR3 bases: TGTGCCAGCAGCTTAGCGGGGCAGGGGATTACTGAAGCTTTCTTT. Its translation is CASSLAGQGITEAFF.

V is TRBV29-1 and J is TRBJ2-3; TRBD2 matches 11 bases. The junction had 5 bases not matched to a gene; V was cut back by 4 bases and J by 2 bases. The germline V gene encodes CDR1 SQVTM and CDR2 ANQGSEA. The CDR3 contains 15 residues. The CDR3 DNA reads TGCAGCGTTGGGAAGACTAGCGGGGACACAGATACGCAGTATTTT. It yields the protein CSVGKTSGDTDTQYF.

The J gene is TRBJ1-5, the V gene TRBV13, with D possibly TRBD1 on 6 matching bases. V shed 2 bases and J shed 1 base, with 9 bases lying between them. The CDR3 runs to 15 residues. CDR1 is PRHDT and CDR2 is FYEKMQ in the germline V gene (reference sequence). The CDR3 sequence: CASSLPGASNQPQHF. The DNA of the CDR3 is TGTGCCAGCAGCTTACCAGGGGCCAGCAATCAGCCCCAGCATTTT.

The gene calls are TRBV7-9 and TRBJ1-4, with D maybe TRBD1 (5 bases). CDR1 and CDR2 from the germline V gene are SEHNR and FQNEAQ (reference sequence). V was clipped by 5 bases and J by 4 bases, with 14 bases between them. CDR3 size: 15 residues. CDR3 region: CASSHPGLLNEKLFF. As DNA, the CDR3 is TGTGCCAGCAGCCACCCGGGACTGCTTAATGAAAAACTGTTTTTT.